This TCR beta chain is from a study of blood T cell repertoires in COVID-19. Germline lookup yields CDR1 MDHEN and CDR2 SYDVKM. The CDR3 is made up of 15 amino acids. The ends lost 5 bases at V and 8 bases at J; junction bases unmatched: 9. The table came from immunoSEQ multiplex PCR; TCRdb's copy has only in-frame clones and leaves some out. Of 390,000 or so clones detected, 85% to 90% appear once; the ten largest clones hold 0.95% to 1.1%. The chain is built from TRBV28 and TRBJ1-4; 9 nucleotides agree with TRBD1. This clonotype originated in a man between 18 and 35 years old who had recovered from COVID-19. Sequencing was carried out using PBMCs or T cells enriched from blood (not recorded which). CDR3 DNA: TGTGCCAGCAGTACACCGGACAGGGGTTTAGAAAAACTGTTTTTT. This codes for CASSTPDRGLEKLFF.